What follows are 20 T cell receptor beta chains derived from one specimen sequenced in a study of T-cell reconstitution after alpha-beta-depleted transplantation in children. Using unique molecular identifiers, the investigators prepared the TCRbeta library. TCRdb fed the PCR reads into MiXCR, producing one record per CDR3 protein. The data hold more than 75,000 distinct CDR3 sequences, with about 22% observed a single time. The material sequenced was PBMCs, taken before TCRalphabeta/CD19-depleted stem cell transplant. The receptors here all came from a boy between 2 and 10 years old with acute lymphoblastic leukemia, due to receive a stem cell transplant.

This chain links TRBV20-1 with TRBJ2-7; D may be TRBD1 (6 bases). V lost 6 bases and J lost 5, with 23 bases in between. Per the germline V gene, CDR1 is DFQATT and CDR2 is SNEGSKA (reference sequence). The CDR3 covers 15 residues. The CDR3 region has the DNA TGCAGTGCCCCGCCTGCGAGTTCGAAGGGGGACGAGCAGTACTTC. It translates to CSAPPASSKGDEQYF.

This clonotype occurred a few times. This chain links TRBV5-1 with TRBJ1-1; D gene ambiguous. The CDR3 loop spans 17 amino acids. The V gene's germline CDR1 is SGHRS and CDR2 YFSETQ. Trimming removed 2 bases from V and 1 base from J, with 18 bases in between. The CDR3 DNA reads TGCGCCAGCAGCTTCAATCTCGGATCGATTGAGAACACTGAAGCTTTCTTT. This gives the protein CASSFNLGSIENTEAFF.

This clonotype showed up many times. V usage is TRBV19 and J usage is TRBJ2-1; D call uncertain. This CDR3 region has 9 residues. Trimming shortened V by 9 bases and J by 8 bases, and 5 bases separated the two germline ends. In germline, CDR1 is LNHDA, CDR2 SQIVND (reference sequence). CDR3 in amino acids: CASGYEQFF. CDR3 sequence (DNA): TGTGCCAGCGGTTATGAGCAGTTCTTC.

The chain is built from TRBV12-5 and TRBJ2-5, with 7 bases identical to TRBD1. The CDR3 runs 12 residues. Per the germline V gene, CDR1 is LGHNT and CDR2 is FRNRAP. The V and J ends lost 6 bases and 10 bases, in that order; junction bases with no gene match: 8. CDR3 in amino acids: CASGRDRGSQYF. CDR3 bases: TGTGCTAGTGGCCGGGACAGAGGAAGCCAGTACTTC.

Many counts were recorded for this clonotype. This chain uses TRBV24-1 with TRBJ1-2; D might be TRBD1 (6 bases). The CDR3 has 13 amino acids. The germline CDR1 and CDR2 sequences are KGHDR and SFDVKD. CDR3 region: CIRAGGQQDGYTF. CDR3 in DNA: TGTATACGGGCCGGGGGGCAGCAAGATGGCTACACCTTC.

The sample holds many counts of this clonotype. V gene TRBV6-1 combines with J gene TRBJ2-2; D is possibly TRBD1 (5 bases). The CDR3 runs to 15 residues. With 6 bases removed from V and 4 bases from J, the gap between germline ends came to 15 bases. The germline CDR1 and CDR2 sequences are MNHNS and SASEGT. CDR3 DNA sequence: TGTGCCAGCAGCCGCCAACAGACAGTCACCGGGGAGCTGTTTTTT. Protein sequence: CASSRQQTVTGELFF.

The chain uses TRBV5-6 and TRBJ2-1; D tentatively reads TRBD1 or TRBD2 (5 bases each). This CDR3 spans 13 amino acids. Germline V gene lookup returns CDR1 SGHDT and CDR2 YYEEEE. V dropped 0 bases and J dropped 9 bases, with 10 bases sitting between them. The CDR3 nucleotides are TGTGCCAGCAGCTTGGATATGAGGGGTGAGCAGTTCTTC. It codes for CASSLDMRGEQFF.

As for this clonotype: Relative to the germline gene, one junction end is altered; a read error may explain this. The chain recombines TRBV28 with TRBJ1-1, with D maybe TRBD1 (5 bases). The CDR3 covers 16 residues. Germline CDR1 is MDHEN and CDR2 is SYDVKM. The CDR3: CASSLAGMVVKTEAFF. The CDR3 bases are TGTGCCAGCAGTTTGGCAGGGATGGTAGTGAAGACTGAAGCTTTCTTT.

The chain combines TRBV12-3 or TRBV12-4 with TRBJ2-3; 11 bases align to TRBD2. The ends lost 2 bases at V and 1 base at J; junction bases unmatched: 8. The CDR3 consists of 18 residues. The CDR3 loop reads CASSLNAGLADGTDTQYF. The CDR3 DNA reads as TGTGCCAGCAGTTTAAACGCGGGACTAGCGGACGGCACAGATACGCAGTATTTT.

This chain connects TRBV20-1 to TRBJ2-3; 8 positions agree with TRBD2. From germline, CDR1 is DFQATT and CDR2 SNEGSKA (reference sequence). V lost 3 bases to trimming and J lost 4 bases; unmatched junction nucleotides: 12. This CDR3 is 16 amino acids long. The CDR3 DNA reads TGCAGTGCTAGGGTTACTAGCGGAGGGTACGCAGATACGCAGTATTTT. Amino acids: CSARVTSGGYADTQYF.

This clonotype occurred a few times. Here the CDR3 DNA reads TGTGCCAGCAGCTGGGGTTTTAGGGACAACAATCAGCCCCAGCATTTT. Amino acid sequence: CASSWGFRDNNQPQHF. The genes are TRBV7-8 and TRBJ1-5; TRBD1 might be the D (6 bases). There are 16 residues in the CDR3. Trimming pared 4 bases from V and 3 bases from J, leaving 16 bases between. Germline CDR1 SGHVS, CDR2 FQNEAQ.

Ten or more counts support this clonotype. This chain joins TRBV5-1 and TRBJ2-1; 8 nucleotides align to TRBD1. V shed 3 bases, J shed 0 bases, and the junction held 11 bases outside the gene matches. This CDR3 has 18 residues. Looked up from germline, CDR1 is SGHRS and CDR2 is YFSETQ. CDR3 residues: CASSSNPGGSGSYNEQFF. DNA for the CDR3: TGCGCCAGCAGCTCGAACCCAGGGGGCTCGGGCTCCTACAATGAGCAGTTCTTC.

This sequence joins TRBV20-1 and TRBJ2-3; TRBD2 matches 7 bases. The V gene's germline CDR1 is DFQATT and CDR2 SNEGSKA (reference sequence). The CDR3 is 14 amino acids. V lost 5 bases and J lost 2; bases outside the gene matches: 7. CDR3 sequence (DNA): TGCAGTGCTCCTAGCGGAGGCGCCACAGATACGCAGTATTTT. The encoded protein is CSAPSGGATDTQYF.

Regarding this clonotype: One junction end disagrees with the germline gene, perhaps due to a read error. The J gene is TRBJ2-1, the V gene TRBV4-2, with 7 nucleotides matching TRBD2. CDR1 LGHNA and CDR2 YNFKEQ come from the germline V gene. The CDR3 runs 16 residues. In DNA form, the CDR3 reads TGTGCCGGCAGCCAAGATCCTAGCGGCTCCTACAATGAGCAGTTCTTC. Amino acids: CAGSQDPSGSYNEQFF.

The rearrangement uses TRBV3-1 and TRBJ2-3; possibly TRBD2 for D (6 bases). V lost 4 bases and J 7 bases, leaving 9 bases between the germline ends. Per the germline V gene, CDR1 is LGHDT and CDR2 is YNNKEL (reference sequence). This CDR3 contains 12 residues. The CDR3 bases are TGTGCCAGCAGCCCCCGGGAGAATACGCAGTATTTT. Residues: CASSPRENTQYF.

The V gene is TRBV20-1, the J gene TRBJ2-2; 11 positions match TRBD2. Germline loops: CDR1 DFQATT, CDR2 SNEGSKA (reference sequence). The CDR3 spans 16 residues. Germline trimming cut 3 bases from V and 3 bases from J; bases unmatched to any gene: 6. CDR3 sequence reads: CSARGVLAGDTGELFF. CDR3 bases: TGCAGTGCTAGGGGGGTACTAGCGGGAGACACCGGGGAGCTGTTTTTT.

There are a few counts of this clonotype. CDR3: CASSLSAGTGRGELFF. The CDR3 nucleotides are TGTGCCAGCAGCTTGAGTGCCGGGACAGGCCGCGGGGAGCTGTTTTTT. The V and J genes are TRBV5-5 and TRBJ2-2, with 8 bases matching TRBD1. CDR1 and CDR2 (germline): SGHKS, YYEKEE (reference sequence). Trimming cost V 1 base and J 7 bases; bases outside gene matches: 9. This CDR3 has 16 residues.

The chain couples TRBV6-4 to TRBJ2-3; maybe TRBD1 (8 bases). Germline lookup yields CDR1 MRHNA and CDR2 SNTAGT. This CDR3 is built from 15 residues. The germline V and J ends were trimmed by 6 bases and 4 bases, with 17 bases remaining between them. In DNA form, the CDR3 reads TGTGCCAGCAGGCAGGGGGGGACAGGTGCAGATACGCAGTATTTT. It encodes CASRQGGTGADTQYF.

This clonotype was detected a few times. The rearrangement joins TRBV14 to TRBJ2-1; the D call may be TRBD1 or TRBD2 (5 bases each). Trimming shortened V by 4 bases and J by 8 bases, and 12 bases separated the two germline ends. Germline V lookup: CDR1 SGHDN, CDR2 FVKESK. The CDR3 spans 13 residues. CDR3 nucleotides: TGTGCCAGCAGCCCCCCCCTGGGGGATGAGCAGTTCTTC. This translates into CASSPPLGDEQFF.

This clonotype was seen more than once but under ten times. The chain couples TRBV28 to TRBJ2-3; TRBD2 agrees at 9 bases. Germline lookup yields CDR1 MDHEN and CDR2 SYDVKM. The CDR3 has 14 amino acids. Unmatched junction bases numbered 4, after V lost 5 bases and J lost 4 bases. DNA of the CDR3: TGTGCCAGCAGTATGACTAGCGGTGCAGATACGCAGTATTTT. Its translation is CASSMTSGADTQYF. Drawing the rest from reference TRBV28 and TRBJ2-3, the complete variable domain is DVKVTQSSRYLVKRTGEKVFLECVQDMDHENMFWYRQDPGLGLRLIYFSYDVKMKEKGDIPEGYSVSREKKERFSLILESASTNQTSMYLCASSMTSGADTQYFGPGTRLTVL.